This is a list of T cell receptor beta chains from one sample in a study of blood T cell repertoires in COVID-19. TCRdb keeps only in-frame clones here, not all; method: immunoSEQ multiplex PCR. This sample has under 250,000 clones; 65% to 90% occur once, and the top ten carry about 9.3%. Sequencing was carried out using PBMCs or T cells enriched from blood (not recorded which). These receptors were obtained from a woman aged 50 to 60 with acute COVID-19. The CDR3 runs from the conserved cysteine through the conserved F or W. D genes are given only for firm matches. Clone sizes are given selectively: once, few, many, or a class where the clone is expanded.

CASSRPQVTEAFF	TGTGCCAGCAGCCGCCCACAGGTCACTGAAGCTTTCTTT	NA	TRBV3-1/TRBV3-2	NA	13	TRBJ1-1
CASSYLERGGTDTQYF	TGTGCCAGCAGTTACTTGGAGCGTGGTGGCACAGATACGCAGTATTTT	NA	TRBV6-2/TRBV6-3	once	16	TRBJ2-3
CASSLQTGKLFF	TGTGCCAGCAGTCTCCAGACAGGGAAACTGTTTTTT	TRBD1	TRBV12-3/TRBV12-4	once	12	TRBJ1-4
CASSLTEISNQPQHF	TGCGCCAGCAGCTTGACAGAGATTAGCAATCAGCCCCAGCATTTT	NA	TRBV4-1	NA	15	TRBJ1-5
CASSFGTGTGGYTF	TGTGCCAGCAGCTTCGGGACAGGGACAGGTGGCTACACCTTC	TRBD1	TRBV3-1/TRBV3-2	NA	14	TRBJ1-2
CASSRGQGHTEAFF	TGTGCCAGCTCCCGGGGACAGGGGCATACTGAAGCTTTCTTT	TRBD1	TRBV18	NA	14	TRBJ1-1
CASSLDTQETQYF	TGTGCCAGCAGCTTGGACACACAAGAGACCCAGTACTTC	NA	TRBV5-4	NA	13	TRBJ2-5
CASSSAANTGELFF	TGTGCCAGCAGCTCGGCGGCGAACACCGGGGAGCTGTTTTTT	NA	TRBV7-2	few	14	TRBJ2-2
CSVERGLSDTQYF	TGCAGCGTTGAAAGGGGACTTTCAGATACGCAGTATTTT	NA	TRBV29-1	few	13	TRBJ2-3
CASSSTYTEAFF	TGTGCCAGCAGCAGCACGTACACTGAAGCTTTCTTT	NA	TRBV13	NA	12	TRBJ1-1
CASSSPGGTDTQYF	TGTGCCAGCAGCTCCCCCGGGGGCACAGATACGCAGTATTTT	NA	TRBV5-4	NA	14	TRBJ2-3
CASSSGSSYNEQFF	TGCGCCAGCAGTAGCGGGTCCTCCTACAATGAGCAGTTCTTC	TRBD2	TRBV5-1	NA	14	TRBJ2-1
CASRRGTGVAYEQYF	TGTGCCAGCAGACGCGGGACAGGGGTAGCCTACGAGCAGTACTTC	TRBD1	TRBV6-5	NA	15	TRBJ2-7
CSVDTVYEQYF	TGCAGCGTTGACACAGTCTACGAGCAGTACTTC	NA	TRBV29-1	NA	11	TRBJ2-7
CASSEGTGNSNQPQHF	TGTGCCAGTAGTGAGGGGACAGGGAATAGCAATCAGCCCCAGCATTTT	TRBD1	TRBV19	NA	16	TRBJ1-5
CASSRVHSGANVLTF	TGTGCCAGCAGTCGCGTCCACTCTGGGGCCAACGTCCTGACTTTC	NA	TRBV2	NA	15	TRBJ2-6
CAWSPPRTGGGNTIYF	TGTGCCTGGAGCCCCCCTCGGACAGGGGGTGGAAACACCATATATTTT	TRBD1	TRBV30	NA	16	TRBJ1-3
CAWSGRGGYGYTF	TGTGCCTGGAGTGGAAGGGGGGGGTATGGCTACACCTTC	NA	TRBV30	NA	13	TRBJ1-2
CASSSQGDTEAFF	TGCGCCAGCAGCTCACAGGGGGACACTGAAGCTTTCTTT	TRBD1	TRBV5-1	NA	13	TRBJ1-1
CASSLMDLGGAHEQYF	TGTGCCAGCAGCTTGATGGATCTGGGAGGGGCACACGAGCAGTACTTC	TRBD2	TRBV7-9	NA	16	TRBJ2-7
CASSERTGPNQPQHF	TGTGCCAGCAGTGAAAGAACAGGGCCAAATCAGCCCCAGCATTTT	NA	TRBV2	once	15	TRBJ1-5
CASSEAAGTEAFF	TGTGCCAGCAGTGAAGCCGCCGGGACAGAAGCTTTCTTT	NA	TRBV6-1	NA	13	TRBJ1-1
CASSGSRLNQETQYF	TGTGCCAGCAGCGGTAGTCGCTTAAACCAAGAGACCCAGTACTTC	NA	TRBV9	NA	15	TRBJ2-5
CASSPTGTGVVEAFF	TGTGCCAGTAGTCCCACCGGGACAGGGGTTGTAGAAGCTTTCTTT	TRBD1	TRBV19	NA	15	TRBJ1-1
CASSMAAGGFDEQFF	TGTGCCAGTAGTATGGCAGCGGGGGGGTTCGATGAGCAGTTCTTC	TRBD2	TRBV19	NA	15	TRBJ2-1
CASSRPGGGKITEAFF	TGTGCCAGCAGCCGCCCCGGCGGGGGGAAGATCACTGAAGCTTTCTTT	NA	TRBV3-1/TRBV3-2	NA	16	TRBJ1-1
CASTPQRSYGYTF	TGTGCCAGCACTCCTCAAAGGAGCTATGGCTACACCTTC	NA	TRBV12-3/TRBV12-4	NA	13	TRBJ1-2
CASSVGQASGNTIYF	TGTGCCAGCAGCGTAGGACAGGCCTCTGGAAACACCATATATTTT	NA	TRBV9	NA	15	TRBJ1-3
CASSFLTGPYEQYF	TGCGCCAGCAGCTTTTTGACAGGACCCTACGAGCAGTACTTC	NA	TRBV5-1	once	14	TRBJ2-7
CASQSTDTQYF	TGTGCCAGCCAGAGCACAGATACGCAGTATTTT	NA	TRBV12-3/TRBV12-4	NA	11	TRBJ2-3
CASSRWTELFF	TGTGCCAGCAGCCGATGGACAGAGCTGTTTTTT	NA	TRBV2	NA	11	TRBJ1-4
CASSLWAGFRAQHF	TGTGCCAGCAGCCTATGGGCAGGGTTTAGAGCCCAGCATTTT	NA	TRBV27	NA	14	TRBJ1-5
CASSLLQGPPPLHF	TGTGCCAGCAGCTTGTTACAGGGGCCGCCACCCCTCCACTTT	TRBD1	TRBV5-6	NA	14	TRBJ1-6
CASSRGIVGNQPQHF	TGTGCCAGCAGTCGAGGGATAGTGGGCAATCAGCCCCAGCATTTT	NA	TRBV6-5	NA	15	TRBJ1-5
CASMKGDTLLTLHF	TGTGCCAGCATGAAGGGAGACACCCTCCTCACCCTCCACTTT	NA	TRBV2	NA	14	TRBJ1-6
CASSLTGHGDTEAFF	TGCGCCAGCAGCTTGACAGGACATGGGGACACTGAAGCTTTCTTT	NA	TRBV5-1	NA	15	TRBJ1-1
CASSLGTSDEQYF	TGTGCCAGCAGCCTTGGGACTAGCGACGAGCAGTACTTC	TRBD2	TRBV3-1/TRBV3-2	NA	13	TRBJ2-7
CASSLWSGGRLQETQYF	TGTGCCAGCAGCTTGTGGAGCGGGGGCCGACTCCAAGAGACCCAGTACTTC	TRBD2	TRBV5-6	NA	17	TRBJ2-5
CASSSSGNSGNTIYF	TGTGCCAGCAGTTCTTCAGGGAACTCTGGAAACACCATATATTTT	NA	TRBV6-5	many	15	TRBJ1-3
CASSASGTGGFQYGYTF	TGTGCCAGCAGCGCCTCCGGGACAGGGGGTTTTCAGTATGGCTACACCTTC	TRBD1	TRBV9	NA	17	TRBJ1-2
CAWSTGTDYGYTF	TGTGCCTGGAGTACCGGGACAGACTATGGCTACACCTTC	TRBD1	TRBV30	once	13	TRBJ1-2
CASSRDRFYGYTF	TGTGCCAGCAGCCGCGACAGGTTCTATGGCTACACCTTC	NA	TRBV6-2/TRBV6-3	once	13	TRBJ1-2
CASSPPSGAPNYGYTF	TGTGCCAGCAGCCCACCGTCTGGGGCCCCTAACTATGGCTACACCTTC	NA	TRBV4-2	once	16	TRBJ1-2
CASSFAPRGTGELFF	TGCGCCAGCAGTTTTGCCCCCCGGGGAACCGGGGAGCTGTTTTTT	NA	TRBV5-1	once	15	TRBJ2-2
CASSWTASSYEQYF	TGTGCCAGCAGTTGGACAGCTAGCTCCTACGAGCAGTACTTC	NA	TRBV6-5	once	14	TRBJ2-7
CAWSKAGGPNYGYTF	TGTGCCTGGAGTAAGGCAGGGGGCCCTAACTATGGCTACACCTTC	TRBD1	TRBV30	NA	15	TRBJ1-2
CASSLAGGNTIYF	TGTGCCAGCAGCTTGGCAGGCGGAAACACCATATATTTT	NA	TRBV5-4	NA	13	TRBJ1-3
CASSQRLGTDTQYF	TGCGCCAGCAGCCAACGTCTAGGCACAGATACGCAGTATTTT	NA	TRBV4-3	NA	14	TRBJ2-3
CASSDGGYGYTF	TGTGCCAGCAGTGACGGAGGGTATGGCTACACCTTC	NA	TRBV25-1	NA	12	TRBJ1-2
CASSYTSGDKNTEAFF	TGTGCCAGCAGTTACACGTCAGGGGACAAGAACACTGAAGCTTTCTTT	NA	TRBV6-5	NA	16	TRBJ1-1
CATSRGTGNFGNQPQHF	TGTGCCACCAGCAGGGGGACAGGGAACTTTGGCAATCAGCCCCAGCATTTT	TRBD1	TRBV15	NA	17	TRBJ1-5
CASRQGLGEKLFF	TGTGCCAGCAGACAGGGGCTTGGTGAAAAACTGTTTTTT	TRBD1	TRBV27	NA	13	TRBJ1-4